This TCR beta chain was profiled in a study of blood T cell repertoires in COVID-19. Some clones are missing from TCRdb's copy, which holds only in-frame ones; the method was immunoSEQ multiplex PCR. The repertoire has about 82,000 clones, around 82% of them found once; the top ten carry approximately 40%. This clone has a handful of counts. With 9 bases removed from V and 1 base from J, the gap between germline ends came to 9 bases. The CDR3 has 12 residues. CDR1 is SNHLY and CDR2 is FYNNEI in the germline V gene. The clonotype comes from a man in his fifties or sixties with COVID-19, enrolled during active disease. The sample consisted of peripheral blood. V is TRBV2 and J is TRBJ1-1; D unresolved. The CDR3 nucleotides read TGTGCCAGTACCAGTCCGAACACTGAAGCTTTCTTT. Translating gives CASTSPNTEAFF.